The clone carrying this T cell receptor (beta chain) was observed a handful of times. Its antigen is still unknown. 13 Jbeta primers and 60 Vbeta primers were used for the PCR. The table came from immunoSEQ multiplex PCR; TCRdb's copy has only in-frame clones and leaves some out. The table includes about 270,000 clones, roughly 89% detected once. The entry originates in a study of cytomegalovirus exposure and HLA in healthy donors. Overall study results and limits: No immune exposure information besides CMV serostatus was available.

V was trimmed by 5 bases and J by 2 bases, leaving 18 bases between them. The V gene's germline CDR1 is LNHDA and CDR2 SQIVND (reference sequence). The CDR3 is made up of 16 amino acids. This TCR came from a man in his forties in good health and CMV-seropositive. Sequenced: PBMCs. V is TRBV19 and J is TRBJ1-1, with unresolved D. The CDR3 bases are TGTGCCAGTAGTCCCCGAAGTGGAGGGTCTAACACTGAAGCTTTCTTT. Residues: CASSPRSGGSNTEAFF.